The T cell receptor (beta chain) described here comes from a study of blood T cell repertoires in COVID-19. Study-wide background: Samples taken during acute and convalescent COVID-19 were collected in the United States, Italy and Spain. T cells, B-cell-depleted T cells, or PBMCs supplied cDNA or gDNA.

Authors' processing steps: Nucleated cell counts were estimated from reference gene primer amplification. Clones were sequenced by immunoSEQ multiplex PCR, and TCRdb holds only the in-frame ones, with some missing. The DNA was the basis for D and trimming; V, J and clone size are from that table. This sample has 40,000 or so clones, with around 85% found just once. The CDR3 is 16 amino acids. Germline CDR1 and CDR2: SGDLS and YYNGEE. V gave up 0 bases and J gave up 0 bases, with 10 bases separating them. The gene calls are TRBV9 and TRBJ2-4, with D perhaps TRBD1 (6 bases). Sequenced: peripheral blood. This receptor was taken from a man between 50 and 59 years old with active COVID-19. CDR3 in amino acids: CASSVDGGSAKNIQYF. The CDR3 DNA follows: TGTGCCAGCAGCGTAGATGGGGGCTCAGCCAAAAACATTCAGTACTTC.